This T cell receptor beta chain stems from a study of T cells after yellow fever vaccination. Regarding the study as a whole: The booster saw the reappearance of most primary-vaccination clones (around 96% CD4, 70% to 90% CD8).

By 5'RACE template switching, TCR cDNA was produced, with a universal primer site and UMIs added in the process. TCRdb ran MiXCR on the 5' RACE reads and lists one entry per CDR3 protein. The repertoire holds some 420,000 distinct CDR3 sequences, with about 17% as singletons. Looked up from germline, CDR1 is MNHEY and CDR2 is SVGAGI. V lost 3 bases, J lost 7 bases, and 12 bases lay in between. There are 13 residues in the CDR3. About this clonotype: The antigen is unknown.

V is TRBV6-5 and J is TRBJ1-2; D is uncertain. This clonotype was obtained from a man younger than 35 who received the YFV17D yellow fever vaccine. This specimen was PBMCs, taken before the yellow fever booster vaccination. Here the CDR3 reads CASSYTRGFGYTF. The CDR3, as DNA: TGTGCCAGCAGTTATACTCGCGGCTTTGGCTACACCTTC.